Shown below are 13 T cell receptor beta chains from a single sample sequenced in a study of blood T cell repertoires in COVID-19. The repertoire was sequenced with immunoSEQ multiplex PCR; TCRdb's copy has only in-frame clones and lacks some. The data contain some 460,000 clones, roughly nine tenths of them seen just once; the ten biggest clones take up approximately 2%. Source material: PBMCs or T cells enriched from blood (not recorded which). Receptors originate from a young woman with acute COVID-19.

CDR3 sequence reads: CASSLGRDRKTQYF. The CDR3 DNA reads TGTGCCAGCAGCTTGGGCAGGGATAGAAAGACCCAGTACTTC. The chain couples TRBV7-2 to TRBJ2-5, with D perhaps TRBD1 (5 bases). The CDR3 covers 14 residues. The germline gives CDR1 SGHTA, CDR2 FQGNSA. The V end lost 3 bases, the J end lost 6 bases, and 14 bases lay between the germline ends.

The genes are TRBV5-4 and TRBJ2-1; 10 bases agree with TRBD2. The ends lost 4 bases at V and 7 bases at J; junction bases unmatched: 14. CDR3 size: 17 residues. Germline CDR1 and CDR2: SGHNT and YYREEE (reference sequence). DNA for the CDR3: TGTGCCAGCAGCCCGGCTAGCGGGGGCATCTTAGGGAATGAGCAGTTCTTC. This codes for CASSPASGGILGNEQFF. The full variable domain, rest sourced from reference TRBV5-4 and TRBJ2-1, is ETGVTQSPTHLIKTRGQQVTLRCSSQSGHNTVSWYQQALGQGPQFIFQYYREEENGRGNFPPRFSGLQFPNYSSELNVNALELDDSALYLCASSPASGGILGNEQFFGPGTRLTVL.

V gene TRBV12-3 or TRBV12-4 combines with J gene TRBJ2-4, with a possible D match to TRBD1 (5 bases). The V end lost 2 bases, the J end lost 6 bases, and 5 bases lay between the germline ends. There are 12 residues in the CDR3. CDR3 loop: CASSLQGNIQYF. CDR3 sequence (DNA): TGTGCCAGCAGTTTACAGGGAAACATTCAGTACTTC.

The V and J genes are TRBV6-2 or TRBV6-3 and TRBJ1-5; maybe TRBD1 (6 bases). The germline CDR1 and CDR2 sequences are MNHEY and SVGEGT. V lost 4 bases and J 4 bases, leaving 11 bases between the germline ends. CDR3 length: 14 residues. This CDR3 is CASSWRQENQPQHF. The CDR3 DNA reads TGTGCCAGCAGTTGGAGACAGGAGAATCAGCCCCAGCATTTT.

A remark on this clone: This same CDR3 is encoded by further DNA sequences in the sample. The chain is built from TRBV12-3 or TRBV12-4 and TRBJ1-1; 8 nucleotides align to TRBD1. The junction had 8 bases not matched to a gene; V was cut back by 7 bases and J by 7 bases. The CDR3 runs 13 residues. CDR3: CASITDRGGEAFF. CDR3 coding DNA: TGTGCCAGCATTACCGACAGGGGTGGTGAAGCTTTCTTT.

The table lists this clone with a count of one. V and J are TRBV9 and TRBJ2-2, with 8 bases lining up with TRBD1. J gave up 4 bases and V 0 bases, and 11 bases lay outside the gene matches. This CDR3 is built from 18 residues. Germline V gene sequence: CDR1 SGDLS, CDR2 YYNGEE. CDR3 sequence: CASSVAQGQGGSTGELFF. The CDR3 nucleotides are TGTGCCAGCAGCGTAGCTCAAGGACAGGGCGGTAGCACCGGGGAGCTGTTTTTT.

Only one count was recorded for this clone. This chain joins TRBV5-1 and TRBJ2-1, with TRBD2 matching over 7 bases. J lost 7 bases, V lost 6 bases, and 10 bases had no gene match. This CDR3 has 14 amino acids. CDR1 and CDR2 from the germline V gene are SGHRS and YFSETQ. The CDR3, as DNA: TGCGCCAGCACGGGCGGGAGTTCGGCGAATGAGCAGTTCTTC. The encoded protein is CASTGGSSANEQFF.

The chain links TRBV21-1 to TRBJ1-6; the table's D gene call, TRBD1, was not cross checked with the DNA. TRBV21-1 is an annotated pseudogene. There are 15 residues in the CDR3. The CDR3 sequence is CASSKARDRGSPLHF. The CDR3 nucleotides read TGTGCCAGCAGCAAAGCCCGGGACAGGGGTTCACCCCTCCACTTT.

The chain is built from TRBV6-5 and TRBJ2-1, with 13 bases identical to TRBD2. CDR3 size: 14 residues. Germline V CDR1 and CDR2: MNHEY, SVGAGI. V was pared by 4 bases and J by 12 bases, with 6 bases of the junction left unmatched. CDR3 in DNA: TGTGCCAGCAGTTGGACTAGCGGGAGTTATGGGCAGTTCTTC. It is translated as CASSWTSGSYGQFF.

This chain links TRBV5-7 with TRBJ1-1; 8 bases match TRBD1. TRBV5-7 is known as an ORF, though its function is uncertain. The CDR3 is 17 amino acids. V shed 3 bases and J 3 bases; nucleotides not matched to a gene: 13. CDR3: CASSSDRALLRDTEAFF. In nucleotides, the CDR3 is TGTGCCAGCAGCTCGGACAGGGCCTTGCTAAGGGACACTGAAGCTTTCTTT.

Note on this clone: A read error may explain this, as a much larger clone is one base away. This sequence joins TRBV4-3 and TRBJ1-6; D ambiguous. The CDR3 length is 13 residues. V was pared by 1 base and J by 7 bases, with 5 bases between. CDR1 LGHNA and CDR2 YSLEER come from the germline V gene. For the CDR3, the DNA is TGCGCCAGCAGCCAAGGGGAGAATTCACCCCTCCACTTT. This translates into CASSQGENSPLHF.

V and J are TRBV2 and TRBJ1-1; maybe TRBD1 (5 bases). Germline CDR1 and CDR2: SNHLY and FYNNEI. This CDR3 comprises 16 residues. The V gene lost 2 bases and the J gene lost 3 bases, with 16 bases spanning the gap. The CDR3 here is CASSELSRGGDTEAFF. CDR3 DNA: TGTGCCAGCAGTGAACTTAGTCGGGGAGGGGACACTGAAGCTTTCTTT.

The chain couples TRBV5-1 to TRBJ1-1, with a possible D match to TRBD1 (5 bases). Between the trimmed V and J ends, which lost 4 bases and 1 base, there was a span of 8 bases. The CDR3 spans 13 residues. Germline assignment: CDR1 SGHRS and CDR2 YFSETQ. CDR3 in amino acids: CASSKDRNTEAFF. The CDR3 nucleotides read TGCGCCAGCAGCAAAGACAGGAACACTGAAGCTTTCTTT.